The 26 T cell receptor beta chains below all came from one sample that was sequenced in a study of blood T cell repertoires in COVID-19. This table comes from immunoSEQ multiplex PCR, and its TCRdb copy is limited to in-frame clones, with some not included. The data show about 200,000 clones, approximately 90% seen once. Source material: PBMCs or T cells enriched from blood (not recorded which). The source of these receptors is a woman aged 25 to 39 who had recovered from COVID-19.

This clone has a handful of counts. The CDR3 reads CASSWTQKEAFF. The CDR3 DNA follows: TGTGCCAGCAGTTGGACACAAAAGGAAGCTTTCTTT. The V gene is TRBV6-6, the J gene TRBJ1-1, with D perhaps matching TRBD1 (5 bases). This CDR3 is 12 amino acids long. The ends were cut back, 4 bases at V and 8 bases at J, with 11 bases in the middle. Germline-derived CDR1 and CDR2 are MNHNY and SVGAGI (reference sequence).

The rearrangement links TRBV6-6 to TRBJ2-6; D not resolved. CDR1 and CDR2 from the germline V gene are MNHNY and SVGAGI (reference sequence). CDR3 length equals 14 residues. V was cut by 8 bases and J by 2 bases, with 10 bases left in between. This CDR3 is CASRPPAGANVLTF. The CDR3 nucleotides are TGTGCCAGCCGCCCTCCGGCTGGGGCCAACGTCCTGACTTTC.

The V and J genes are TRBV2 and TRBJ1-1; TRBD1 matches at 10 bases. CDR3 length: 16 amino acids. The V gene end was trimmed by 7 bases and the J gene end by 4 bases; junction bases not matched to a gene: 12. Germline V CDR1 and CDR2: SNHLY, FYNNEI. The CDR3 reads CASIPRTGGRGTEAFF. The CDR3 region has the DNA TGTGCCAGCATTCCGCGGACAGGGGGAAGAGGCACTGAAGCTTTCTTT.

The chain couples TRBV2 to TRBJ1-3; D ambiguous. The V end was cut by 5 bases, the J end by 10 bases, with 15 bases between. Germline-derived CDR1 and CDR2 are SNHLY and FYNNEI. There are 13 residues in the CDR3. CDR3 DNA: TGTGCCAGCAGTCCGGCCCTGGAGGTGACCATATATTTT. The encoded protein is CASSPALEVTIYF.

The rearrangement uses TRBV7-2 and TRBJ1-1, with D uncertain. V was cut by 4 bases and J by 3 bases, with 9 bases left in between. CDR1 is SGHTA, CDR2 FQGNSA, per germline. This CDR3 has 13 amino acids. CDR3: CASSSPVDTEAFF. The DNA for the CDR3 is TGTGCCAGCAGCTCGCCGGTAGACACTGAAGCTTTCTTT.

This clone was detected a few times. The chain employs TRBV7-9 and TRBJ2-2; D uncertain. There are 14 residues in the CDR3. Looked up from germline, CDR1 is SEHNR and CDR2 is FQNEAQ (reference sequence). Trimming took off 1 base at V and 1 base at J, with 4 bases between the two ends. The CDR3 protein is CASSLDRNTGELFF. The CDR3 nucleotides read TGTGCCAGCAGCTTAGACAGGAACACCGGGGAGCTGTTTTTT.

The CDR3 DNA reads TGTGCCAGCAGCTTAGGTATTAGCACTGAAGCTTTCTTT. Translation gives CASSLGISTEAFF. The chain links TRBV11-2 to TRBJ1-1; D uncertain. V was clipped by 1 base and J by 4 bases, with 7 bases between them. Germline lookup yields CDR1 SGHAT and CDR2 FQNNGV. The CDR3 covers 13 residues.

A single count supports this clone. V usage is TRBV11-3 and J usage is TRBJ1-1; D may be TRBD1 (5 bases). With 5 bases removed from V and 5 bases from J, the gap between germline ends came to 12 bases. Germline CDR1 is SGHNT and CDR2 is YENEEA. This CDR3 is 13 amino acids long. Here the CDR3 DNA reads TGTGCCAGCAGCGTCCGCGGGGGGACTGAAGCTTTCTTT. This encodes CASSVRGGTEAFF.

CDR3 sequence: CASGSGQAGNTEAFF. DNA for the CDR3: TGTGCCAGCGGCTCCGGACAGGCTGGGAACACTGAAGCTTTCTTT. The chain uses TRBV5-4 and TRBJ1-1; 7 nucleotides line up with TRBD1. This CDR3 has 15 amino acids. Per the germline V gene, CDR1 is SGHNT and CDR2 is YYREEE (reference sequence). V shed 7 bases and J 1 base; nucleotides not matched to a gene: 10. The full variable domain, rest sourced from reference TRBV5-4 and TRBJ1-1, is ETGVTQSPTHLIKTRGQQVTLRCSSQSGHNTVSWYQQALGQGPQFIFQYYREEENGRGNFPPRFSGLQFPNYSSELNVNALELDDSALYLCASGSGQAGNTEAFFGQGTRLTVV.

The chain carries TRBV5-4 and TRBJ2-3; 8 bases match TRBD2. The length of the CDR3 is 14 residues. In germline, CDR1 is SGHNT, CDR2 YYREEE (reference sequence). V lost 1 base, J lost 7 bases, and 5 bases stayed unmatched. The CDR3 sequence is CASSLRSGGYTQYF. As DNA, the CDR3 is TGTGCCAGCAGCTTGAGGAGCGGGGGTTATACGCAGTATTTT.

This clone was counted a few times. The rearrangement joins TRBV19 to TRBJ2-1; TRBD2 agrees at 8 bases. Germline CDR1 and CDR2: LNHDA and SQIVND (reference sequence). V was clipped by 0 bases and J by 5 bases; unmatched bases: 9. This CDR3 spans 17 amino acids. The CDR3 sequence: CASSIDGTSRRHNEQFF. The CDR3 DNA reads as TGTGCCAGTAGTATAGATGGGACTAGTCGACGACACAATGAGCAGTTCTTC.

The gene calls are TRBV19 and TRBJ1-6; no firm D call. V lost 6 bases and J 8 bases, leaving 11 bases between the germline ends. The CDR3 has 13 amino acids. Germline V gene sequence: CDR1 LNHDA, CDR2 SQIVND (reference sequence). CDR3 nucleotides: TGTGCCAGTAGCAACTCGATGGATTCACCCCTCCACTTT. It is translated as CASSNSMDSPLHF. Supplemented by reference TRBV19 and TRBJ1-6, the full variable domain reads DGGITQSPKYLFRKEGQNVTLSCEQNLNHDAMYWYRQDPGQGLRLIYYSQIVNDFQKGDIAEGYSVSREKKESFPLTVTSAQKNPTAFYLCASSNSMDSPLHFGNGTRLTVT.

The chain is built from TRBV13 and TRBJ2-3, with TRBD2 matching 12 bases. The CDR3 is made up of 21 amino acids. Trimming cost V 2 bases and J 1 base; bases outside gene matches: 16. CDR1 and CDR2 from the germline V gene are PRHDT and FYEKMQ (reference sequence). The CDR3 protein is CASSLQDRLAGAMSRTDTQYF. The CDR3 bases are TGTGCCAGCAGCTTACAAGACCGACTAGCGGGAGCCATGAGTCGCACAGATACGCAGTATTTT. The whole variable domain, remainder taken from reference TRBV13 and TRBJ2-3, is AAGVIQSPRHLIKEKRETATLKCYPIPRHDTVYWYQQGPGQDPQFLISFYEKMQSDKGSIPDRFSAQQFSDYHSELNMSSLELGDSALYFCASSLQDRLAGAMSRTDTQYFGPGTRLTVL.

The genes are TRBV29-1 and TRBJ1-2; 8 nucleotides match TRBD1. Germline assignment: CDR1 SQVTM and CDR2 ANQGSEA. The ends lost 7 bases at V and 8 bases at J; junction bases unmatched: 12. The CDR3 is 13 residues long. The CDR3 region is CSADRRQGLGYTF. The CDR3 bases are TGCAGCGCCGACCGGAGACAGGGGCTCGGCTACACCTTC.

The rearrangement links TRBV5-1 to TRBJ2-5, with 8 bases identical to TRBD1. The CDR3 is 16 amino acids. Looked up from germline, CDR1 is SGHRS and CDR2 is YFSETQ. V shed 0 bases, J shed 5 bases, and the junction held 9 bases outside the gene matches. CDR3 in amino acids: CASSLASDRATETQYF. The CDR3 DNA sequence: TGCGCCAGCAGCTTGGCCTCGGACAGGGCGACTGAGACCCAGTACTTC.

This clone occurred once. The rearrangement joins TRBV7-2 to TRBJ1-1, with D possibly matching TRBD1 (5 bases). CDR3 size: 15 residues. Germline CDR1 reads SGHTA; CDR2 reads FQGNSA. Trimming stripped 7 bases from V and 1 base from J, with 16 bases between. In DNA, the CDR3 is TGTGCCAGCAAACCGTCTATCGGGGGGAACACTGAAGCTTTCTTT. It codes for CASKPSIGGNTEAFF.

This chain joins TRBV6-2 or TRBV6-3 and TRBJ2-1; TRBD2 matches at 8 bases. Germline V gene sequence: CDR1 MNHEY, CDR2 SVGEGT. Trimming cost V 0 bases and J 8 bases; bases outside gene matches: 6. This CDR3 is built from 15 residues. CDR3 bases: TGTGCCAGCAGTTACTCGGGGACTAGTCAAGATGAGCAGTTCTTC. It translates to CASSYSGTSQDEQFF.

This chain joins TRBV27 and TRBJ1-5, with D possibly matching TRBD1 (6 bases). The germline gives CDR1 MNHEY, CDR2 SMNVEV (reference sequence). Trimming took 6 bases from V and 3 from J, leaving 15 bases between them. CDR3 length equals 15 residues. The CDR3 protein is CASRPAQGPNQPQHF. CDR3 nucleotide sequence: TGTGCCAGCAGACCTGCGCAGGGGCCCAATCAGCCCCAGCATTTT.

The chain has TRBV28 and TRBJ2-7, with 10 bases aligning to TRBD2. J was trimmed by 7 bases and V by 5 bases; bases with no gene match: 8. Germline values: CDR1 MDHEN, CDR2 SYDVKM. This CDR3 has 14 amino acids. The CDR3 here is CASSLPSGSREQYF. The CDR3 nucleotides are TGTGCCAGCAGTCTGCCTAGCGGGAGTCGGGAGCAGTACTTC.

This CDR3 is CASSLGSSFAYEQYF. The CDR3 bases are TGTGCCAGCAGCTTAGGCTCCTCCTTCGCCTACGAGCAGTACTTC. This chain links TRBV7-3 with TRBJ2-7; the D is unclear. Germline V gives CDR1 SGHTA, CDR2 FQGTGA. Trimming removed 2 bases at V and 2 bases at J, with 13 bases between. The CDR3 contains 15 residues.

The chain combines TRBV5-6 with TRBJ2-1, with 7 bases that match TRBD2. Germline V gene data show CDR1 as SGHDT and CDR2 as YYEEEE. The CDR3 spans 17 residues. The J segment lost 7 bases and the V segment lost 4 bases, leaving 17 bases of the junction unmatched. The chain's CDR3 is CASSISTSSVRVNEQFF. CDR3 sequence (DNA): TGTGCCAGCAGCATTTCGACTAGCTCTGTACGTGTTAATGAGCAGTTCTTC. Using reference TRBV5-6 and TRBJ2-1 for the parts outside the CDR3, the full variable domain is DAGVTQSPTHLIKTRGQQVTLRCSPKSGHDTVSWYQQALGQGPQFIFQYYEEEERQRGNFPDRFSGHQFPNYSSELNVNALLLGDSALYLCASSISTSSVRVNEQFFGPGTRLTVL.

The chain combines TRBV7-2 with TRBJ2-7, with 11 bases identical to TRBD1. The CDR3 has 15 amino acids. V dropped 5 bases and J dropped 2; count of bases not matched to a gene: 5. Germline values: CDR1 SGHTA, CDR2 FQGNSA. The CDR3 loop reads CASSEGTGGPYEQYF. The CDR3 DNA is TGTGCCAGCAGCGAAGGGACAGGGGGACCCTACGAGCAGTACTTC. Drawing the rest from reference TRBV7-2 and TRBJ2-7, the complete variable domain is GAGVSQSPSNKVTEKGKDVELRCDPISGHTALYWYRQSLGQGLEFLIYFQGNSAPDKSGLPSDRFSAERTGGSVSTLTIQRTQQEDSAVYLCASSEGTGGPYEQYFGPGTRLTVT.

This clone turned up a few times. The chain couples TRBV7-9 to TRBJ1-2; D uncertain. There are 15 residues in the CDR3. Germline V gene data show CDR1 as SEHNR and CDR2 as FQNEAQ (reference sequence). Trimming left V 1 base short and J 0 bases short, with 9 bases between. The CDR3, as DNA: TGTGCCAGCAGCTTAGACGGAGCCTCTAACTATGGCTACACCTTC. Protein sequence: CASSLDGASNYGYTF.

V is TRBV20-1 and J is TRBJ2-3; 10 nucleotides match TRBD2. In germline, CDR1 is DFQATT, CDR2 SNEGSKA (reference sequence). Trimming removed 3 bases from V and 4 bases from J; junction bases left unmatched: 7. This CDR3 comprises 15 residues. The DNA of the CDR3 is TGCAGTGCTAGTCGGAGCGGGAGGGCCGCAGATACGCAGTATTTT. This encodes CSASRSGRAADTQYF.

This clone has only a few counts. This chain links TRBV9 with TRBJ1-2; D remains ambiguous. This CDR3 is 14 amino acids long. V dropped 4 bases and J dropped 4 bases, with 14 bases sitting between them. Germline V gene sequence: CDR1 SGDLS, CDR2 YYNGEE. CDR3 bases: TGTGCCAGCAGCAAATTGAAGGAGGCCTATGGCTACACCTTC. Translation gives CASSKLKEAYGYTF.

The chain links TRBV12-5 to TRBJ1-3, with 7 bases lining up with TRBD1. V shed 3 bases and J 4 bases; nucleotides not matched to a gene: 9. Germline V CDR1 and CDR2: LGHNT, FRNRAP. This CDR3 is 16 amino acids long. For the CDR3, the DNA is TGTGCTAGTGGTTTAAATGACAGGGTGCGAGGAAACACCATATATTTT. It yields the protein CASGLNDRVRGNTIYF.